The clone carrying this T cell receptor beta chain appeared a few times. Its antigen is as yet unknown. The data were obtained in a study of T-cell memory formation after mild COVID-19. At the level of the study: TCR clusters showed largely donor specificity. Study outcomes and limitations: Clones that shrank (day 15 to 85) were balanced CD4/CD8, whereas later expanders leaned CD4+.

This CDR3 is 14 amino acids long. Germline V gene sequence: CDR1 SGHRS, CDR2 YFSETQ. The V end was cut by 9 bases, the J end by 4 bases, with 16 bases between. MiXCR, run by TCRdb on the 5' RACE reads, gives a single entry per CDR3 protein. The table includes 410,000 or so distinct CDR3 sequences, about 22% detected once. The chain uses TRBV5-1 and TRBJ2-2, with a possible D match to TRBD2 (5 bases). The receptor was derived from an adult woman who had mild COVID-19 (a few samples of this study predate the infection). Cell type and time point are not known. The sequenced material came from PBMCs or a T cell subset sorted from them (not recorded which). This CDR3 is CATSPGWSTGELFF. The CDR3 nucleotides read TGCGCCACCTCGCCGGGATGGAGCACCGGGGAGCTGTTTTTT.